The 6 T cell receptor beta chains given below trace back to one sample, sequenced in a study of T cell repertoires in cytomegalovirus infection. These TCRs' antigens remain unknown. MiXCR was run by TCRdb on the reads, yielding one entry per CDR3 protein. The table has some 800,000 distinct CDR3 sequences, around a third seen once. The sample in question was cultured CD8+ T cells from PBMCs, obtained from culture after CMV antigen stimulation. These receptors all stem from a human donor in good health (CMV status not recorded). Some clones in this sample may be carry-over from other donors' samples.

Written as DNA, the CDR3 is TGTGCCATCAGTGAGGACACTACCTACGAGCAGTACTTC. Protein product: CAISEDTTYEQYF. The chain joins TRBV10-3 to TRBJ2-7; no clear D gene. The CDR3 has 13 amino acids. CDR1 is ENHRY, CDR2 SYGVKD, per germline. The ends were cut back, 2 bases at V and 2 bases at J, with 7 bases in the middle.

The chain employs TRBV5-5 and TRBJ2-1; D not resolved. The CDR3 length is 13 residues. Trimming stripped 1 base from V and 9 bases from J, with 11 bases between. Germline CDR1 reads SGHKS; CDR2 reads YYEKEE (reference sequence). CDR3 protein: CASSLSDAPEQFF. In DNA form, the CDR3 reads TGTGCCAGCAGCTTGTCGGACGCCCCTGAGCAGTTCTTC.

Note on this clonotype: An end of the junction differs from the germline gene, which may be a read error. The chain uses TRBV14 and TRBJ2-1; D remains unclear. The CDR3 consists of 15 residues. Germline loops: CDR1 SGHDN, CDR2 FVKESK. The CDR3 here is CANSQSISSYNEQFF. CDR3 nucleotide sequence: TGTGCCAACAGCCAATCTATATCCTCCTACAATGAGCAGTTCTTC.

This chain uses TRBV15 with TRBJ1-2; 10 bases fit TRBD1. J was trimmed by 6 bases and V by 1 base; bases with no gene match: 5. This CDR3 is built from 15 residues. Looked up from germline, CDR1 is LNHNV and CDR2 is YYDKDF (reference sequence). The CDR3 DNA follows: TGTGCCACCAGCAGAGTAGGACAGGGGGTCGATGGCTACACCTTC. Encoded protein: CATSRVGQGVDGYTF.

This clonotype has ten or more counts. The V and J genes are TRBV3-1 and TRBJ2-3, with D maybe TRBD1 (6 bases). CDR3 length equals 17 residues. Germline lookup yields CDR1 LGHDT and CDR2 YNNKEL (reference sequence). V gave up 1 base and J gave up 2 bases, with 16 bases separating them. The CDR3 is CASSQVGARRDTDTQYF. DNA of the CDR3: TGTGCCAGCAGCCAAGTGGGGGCCAGAAGAGACACAGATACGCAGTATTTT.

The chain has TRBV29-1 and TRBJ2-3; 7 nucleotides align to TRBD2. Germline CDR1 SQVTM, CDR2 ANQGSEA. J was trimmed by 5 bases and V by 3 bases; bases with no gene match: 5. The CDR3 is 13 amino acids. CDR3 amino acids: CSVDWASGDTQYF. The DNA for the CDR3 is TGCAGCGTTGATTGGGCTAGCGGAGATACGCAGTATTTT.